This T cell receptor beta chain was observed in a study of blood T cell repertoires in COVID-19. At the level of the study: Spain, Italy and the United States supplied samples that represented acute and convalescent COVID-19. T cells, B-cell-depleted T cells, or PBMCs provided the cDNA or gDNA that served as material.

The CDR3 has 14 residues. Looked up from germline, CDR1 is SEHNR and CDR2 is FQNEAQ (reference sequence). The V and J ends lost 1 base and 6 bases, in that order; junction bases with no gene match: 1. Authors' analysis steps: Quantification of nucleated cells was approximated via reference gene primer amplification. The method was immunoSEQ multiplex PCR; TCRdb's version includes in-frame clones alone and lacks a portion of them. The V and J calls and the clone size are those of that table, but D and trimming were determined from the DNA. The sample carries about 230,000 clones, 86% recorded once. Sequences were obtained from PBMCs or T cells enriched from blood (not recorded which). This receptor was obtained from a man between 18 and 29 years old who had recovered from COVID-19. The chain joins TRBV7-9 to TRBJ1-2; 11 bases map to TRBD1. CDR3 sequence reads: CASSLGTGGHGYTF. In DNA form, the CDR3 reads TGTGCCAGCAGCTTAGGGACAGGGGGCCATGGCTACACCTTC.